The source of this T cell receptor (beta chain) is a study of T-cell reconstitution after alpha-beta-depleted transplantation in children. Using unique molecular identifiers, the investigators prepared the TCRbeta library. One entry per CDR3 protein results from TCRdb running MiXCR on the PCR reads. The sample holds about 610,000 distinct CDR3 sequences, roughly 10% seen once. This clonotype has just a few counts. Trimming cost V 3 bases and J 6 bases; bases outside gene matches: 6. CDR3 length: 14 residues. The germline gives CDR1 DFQATT, CDR2 SNEGSKA (reference sequence). Sample: PBMCs from the stem cell graft donor, taken from the stem cell graft. The TCR originated in a human donor who donated a stem cell graft to a child with acute myeloid leukemia. The V call is TRBV20-1, the J call TRBJ2-1; TRBD2 agrees at 9 bases. The CDR3 loop is CSARREGPRNEQFF. The CDR3 coding sequence is TGCAGTGCTAGGCGGGAGGGCCCTCGCAATGAGCAGTTCTTC.